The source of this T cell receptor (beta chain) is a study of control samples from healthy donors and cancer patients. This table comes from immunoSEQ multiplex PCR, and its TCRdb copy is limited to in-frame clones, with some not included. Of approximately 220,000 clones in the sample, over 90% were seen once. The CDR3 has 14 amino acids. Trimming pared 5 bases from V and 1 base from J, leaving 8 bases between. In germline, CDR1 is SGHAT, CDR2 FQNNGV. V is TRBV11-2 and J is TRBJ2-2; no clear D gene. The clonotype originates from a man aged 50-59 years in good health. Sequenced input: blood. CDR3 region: CASSLTRNTGELFF. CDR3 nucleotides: TGTGCCAGCAGCCTGACGAGGAACACCGGGGAGCTGTTTTTT.